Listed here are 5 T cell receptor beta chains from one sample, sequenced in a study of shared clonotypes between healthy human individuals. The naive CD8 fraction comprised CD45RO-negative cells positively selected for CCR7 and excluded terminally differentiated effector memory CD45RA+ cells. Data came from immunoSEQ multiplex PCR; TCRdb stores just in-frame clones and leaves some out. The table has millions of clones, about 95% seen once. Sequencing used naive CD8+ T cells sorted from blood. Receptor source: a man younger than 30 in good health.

CDR3 DNA: TGTGCCTGGACAATAAACGAGGGGGCGGCAGATACGCAGTATTTT. Protein product: CAWTINEGAADTQYF. The chain employs TRBV30 and TRBJ2-3; 7 positions agree with TRBD1. V lost 4 bases and J lost 4; bases outside the gene matches: 11. The CDR3 totals 15 residues. Germline loops: CDR1 GTSNPN, CDR2 SVGIG (reference sequence).

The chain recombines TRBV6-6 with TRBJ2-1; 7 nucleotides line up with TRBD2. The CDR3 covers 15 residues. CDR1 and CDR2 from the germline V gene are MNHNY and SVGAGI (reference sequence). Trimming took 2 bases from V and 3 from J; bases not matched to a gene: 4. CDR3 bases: TGTGCCAGCAGTTACGGCGGGGACTACTACAATGAGCAGTTCTTC. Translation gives CASSYGGDYYNEQFF.

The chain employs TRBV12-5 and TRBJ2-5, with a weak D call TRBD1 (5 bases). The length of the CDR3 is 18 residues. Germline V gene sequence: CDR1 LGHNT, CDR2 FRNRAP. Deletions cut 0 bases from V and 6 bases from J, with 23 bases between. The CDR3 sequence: CASGLVLVGAASLKTQYF. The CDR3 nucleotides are TGTGCTAGTGGTTTGGTTCTGGTTGGGGCAGCATCGTTGAAGACCCAGTACTTC.

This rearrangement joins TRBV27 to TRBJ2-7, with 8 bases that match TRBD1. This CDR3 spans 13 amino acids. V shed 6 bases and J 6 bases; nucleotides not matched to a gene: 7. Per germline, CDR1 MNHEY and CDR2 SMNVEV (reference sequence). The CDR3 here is CASRIQGASEQYF. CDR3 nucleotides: TGTGCCAGCAGAATCCAGGGGGCAAGCGAGCAGTACTTC.

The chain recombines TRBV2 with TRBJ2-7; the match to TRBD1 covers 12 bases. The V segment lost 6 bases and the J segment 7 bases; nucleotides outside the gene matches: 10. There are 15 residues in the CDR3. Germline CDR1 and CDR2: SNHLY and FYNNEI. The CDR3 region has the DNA TGTGCCAGCAGAGCCCTGGGGACAGGGGGCATTGAGCAGTACTTC. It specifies CASRALGTGGIEQYF.